This TCR beta chain was sequenced for a study of patients and donors after allogeneic stem cell transplantation. TCRdb analysed the RT-PCR reads with MiXCR anew, one entry per CDR3 protein. The table includes some 87,000 distinct CDR3 sequences, roughly 52% detected once. Germline V gene sequence: CDR1 DFQATT, CDR2 SNEGSKA (reference sequence). Trimming took 3 bases from V and 4 from J; bases not matched to a gene: 5. There are 14 residues in the CDR3. The sample comprised blood, either unsorted or a sorted T cell fraction (not recorded which). The receptor was isolated from a human donor who was either an allogeneic HSCT recipient or a stem cell or donor lymphocyte infusion donor (not recorded which). It is not recorded whose cells these are; they may come from a transplant donor. The chain is built from TRBV20-1 and TRBJ2-1; 8 bases match TRBD2. This CDR3 is CSASKREKYNEQFF. CDR3 DNA sequence: TGCAGTGCTAGTAAGCGGGAGAAATACAATGAGCAGTTCTTC.